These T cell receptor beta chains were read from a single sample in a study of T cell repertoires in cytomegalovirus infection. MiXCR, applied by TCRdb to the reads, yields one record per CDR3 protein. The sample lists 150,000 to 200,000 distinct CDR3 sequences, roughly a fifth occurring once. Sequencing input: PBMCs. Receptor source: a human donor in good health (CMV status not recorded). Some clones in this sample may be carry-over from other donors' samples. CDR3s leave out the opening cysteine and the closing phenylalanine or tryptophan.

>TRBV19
ASSTGTGVNSNQPQH
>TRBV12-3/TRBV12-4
ASSVTGKGTEAF
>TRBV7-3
ASSPQTGSGETQY
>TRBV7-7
ASSSLGVDTQY
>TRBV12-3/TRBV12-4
ASSQGLAGGYNEQF
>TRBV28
ASKRQGASYEQY
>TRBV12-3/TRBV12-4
ASIQGQNYGYT
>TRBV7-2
ASSLRGYGGGKETQY
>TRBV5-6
ASSLVHVRETQY
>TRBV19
AFRDRVNNEQF
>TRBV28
ASGKPPTYEQY
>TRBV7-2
ASSGILAGVRETQY
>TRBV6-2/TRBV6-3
ASSYSPSRGF
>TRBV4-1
ASSPRPGTGEDSPLH
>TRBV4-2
ASSQVAGNEQF
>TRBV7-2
ASSPGRGRAKNIQY
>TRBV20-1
SARDPQVGTGELF
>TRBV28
ASSLTGTQETQY
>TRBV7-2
ASSVPGNTEAF
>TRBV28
ASSPTRTSGREETQY
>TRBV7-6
ASSFSETYEQY
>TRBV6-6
ASSYSKGTGTFHSNQPQH
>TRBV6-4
ASRSSAGDTEAF
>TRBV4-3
ASSQGDRDFEKLF
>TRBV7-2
ASSSRTGTGELF
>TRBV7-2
ASSSRDRSQETQY
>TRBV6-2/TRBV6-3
ASSYPPGGNTEAF
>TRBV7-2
ASSFRGSSYEQY
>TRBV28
ALRGGADSGEQF
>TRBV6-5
ASSYFSANEQF
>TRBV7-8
ASSFRLAGLADTQY
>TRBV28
ASSPNNSPLH